The clone carrying this T cell receptor (beta chain) has only one observation. The antigen is unknown. The assay ran at deep level. Clones were read by immunoSEQ multiplex PCR, and TCRdb kept only the in-frame ones, dropping some. The data contain over 850,000 clones, about 84% of them singletons. This sample was included in a study of shared clonotypes between healthy human individuals. Points from the study as a whole: Depth of sequencing was expected to influence donor clonotype sharing.

The TCR sequence derives from a man younger than 30 in good health. Some clones in this sample may be carry-over from other donors' samples. The sequencing input was memory CD4+ T cells from PBMCs. Subset specified: CD45RA-negative fraction.

The CDR3 DNA is TGTGCCAGCAGTCCCGGGACAGGGGGGTGGGTCGAGCAGTACTTC. It yields the protein CASSPGTGGWVEQYF. The chain uses TRBV28 and TRBJ2-7; 11 bases are shared with TRBD1. This CDR3 comprises 15 residues. Looked up from germline, CDR1 is MDHEN and CDR2 is SYDVKM. With 5 bases clipped from V and 6 bases from J, the junction kept 9 bases outside the gene matches.